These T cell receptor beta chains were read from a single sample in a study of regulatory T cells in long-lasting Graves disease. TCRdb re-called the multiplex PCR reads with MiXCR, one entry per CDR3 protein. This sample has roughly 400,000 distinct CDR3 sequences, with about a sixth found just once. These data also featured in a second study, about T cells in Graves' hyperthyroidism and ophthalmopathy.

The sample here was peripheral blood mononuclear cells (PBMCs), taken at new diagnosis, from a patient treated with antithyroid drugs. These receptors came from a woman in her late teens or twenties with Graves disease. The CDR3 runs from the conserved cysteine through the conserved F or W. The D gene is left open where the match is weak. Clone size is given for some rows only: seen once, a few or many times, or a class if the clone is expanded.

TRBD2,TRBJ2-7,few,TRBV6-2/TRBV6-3,CASSWTSGLNEQYF,TGTGCCAGCAGTTGGACTAGCGGGCTCAACGAGCAGTACTTC
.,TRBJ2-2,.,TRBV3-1,CASSQDVESTGELFF,TGTGCCAGCAGCCAAGACGTCGAGTCCACCGGGGAGCTGTTTTTT
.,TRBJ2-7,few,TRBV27,CASSWGGTAYEQYF,TGTGCCAGCAGTTGGGGCGGGACTGCCTACGAGCAGTACTTC
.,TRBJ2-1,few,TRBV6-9,CASRETKDNEQFF,TGTGCCAGCAGAGAGACTAAAGACAATGAGCAGTTCTTC
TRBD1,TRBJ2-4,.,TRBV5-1,CASSSRDRGAKNIQYF,TGCGCCAGCAGCAGCCGGGACAGGGGGGCCAAAAACATTCAGTACTTC
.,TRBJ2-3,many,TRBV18,CASSPPIKDTQYF,TGTGCCAGCTCACCACCGATTAAGGATACGCAGTATTTT
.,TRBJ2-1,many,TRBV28,CASRRRGSYNEQFF,TGTGCCAGCCGACGTAGGGGCTCCTACAATGAGCAGTTCTTC
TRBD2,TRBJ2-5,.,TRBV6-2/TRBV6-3,CASLLAGETQYF,TGTGCCAGCCTACTAGCGGGAGAGACCCAGTACTTC
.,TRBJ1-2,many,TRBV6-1,CASSEAAGTYGYTF,TGTGCCAGCAGTGAAGCCGCAGGGACGTATGGCTACACCTTC
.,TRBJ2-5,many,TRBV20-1,CSARDFLGKSQETQYF,TGCAGTGCTAGAGATTTTTTGGGGAAATCTCAAGAGACCCAGTACTTC
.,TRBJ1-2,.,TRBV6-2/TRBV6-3,CASSYREPYGYTF,TGTGCCAGCAGTTACAGGGAGCCCTATGGCTACACCTTC
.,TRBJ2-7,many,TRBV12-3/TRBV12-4,CASSAGLDEQYF,TGTGCCAGCAGTGCCGGATTAGACGAGCAGTACTTC
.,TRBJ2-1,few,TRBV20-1,CSARSTVGTNEQFF,TGCAGTGCTAGATCGACCGTGGGCACCAATGAGCAGTTCTTC
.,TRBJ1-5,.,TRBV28,CASHPNNQPQHF,TGTGCCAGCCATCCCAATAATCAGCCCCAGCATTTT
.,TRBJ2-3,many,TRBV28,CASSSAYTQYF,TGTGCCAGCAGTTCCGCTTATACGCAGTATTTT
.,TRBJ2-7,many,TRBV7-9,CASSLEGARPYEQYF,TGTGCCAGCAGCTTAGAGGGAGCCAGACCCTACGAGCAGTACTTC
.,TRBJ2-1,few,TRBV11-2,CASSSGRVRRKFF,TGTGCCAGCAGCTCAGGACGGGTCCGGAGGAAGTTCTTC
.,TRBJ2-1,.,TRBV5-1,CASSLEEAEQFF,TGTGCCAGCAGCTTGGAAGAGGCTGAGCAGTTCTTC
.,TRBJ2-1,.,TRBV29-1,CSGSRGEQFF,TGCAGCGGGTCCCGGGGTGAGCAGTTCTTC
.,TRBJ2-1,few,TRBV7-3,CASSPTNGSSYNEQFF,TGTGCCAGCAGCCCAACTAACGGGAGTTCCTACAATGAGCAGTTCTTC
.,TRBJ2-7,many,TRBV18,CASSPSQLEQYF,TGTGCCAGCTCACCGAGTCAGCTTGAGCAGTACTTC